The 30 T cell receptor beta chains reported below all come from one sample, sequenced in a study of shared clonotypes between healthy human individuals. CD45RO-negative, CCR7-positively selected cells formed the naive CD8 fraction, excluding terminally differentiated effector memory CD45RA+ cells. This table comes from immunoSEQ multiplex PCR, and its TCRdb copy is limited to in-frame clones, with some not included. The table lists about 2,100,000 clones, more than 85% of them singletons. The sample was naive CD8+ T cells from PBMCs. Every receptor here comes from a man younger than 35 in good health. Some clones in this sample may be carry-over from other donors' samples.

CDR3 protein: CASSQGLLLGYTF. CDR3 in DNA: TGTGCCAGCAGCCAAGGATTGTTGCTGGGCTACACCTTC. This chain links TRBV11-1 with TRBJ1-2; D gene ambiguous. The ends were cut back, 5 bases at V and 8 bases at J, with 15 bases in the middle. The V gene's germline CDR1 is SGHAT and CDR2 FQDESV (reference sequence). This CDR3 region has 13 residues.

This chain connects TRBV9 to TRBJ1-4; 9 bases line up with TRBD1. This CDR3 comprises 18 residues. J lost 0 bases, V lost 4 bases, and 10 bases had no gene match. CDR1 and CDR2 (germline): SGDLS, YYNGEE. CDR3 protein: CASSPGQGRVATNEKLFF. The CDR3 coding sequence is TGTGCCAGCAGCCCCGGACAGGGGCGAGTTGCAACTAATGAAAAACTGTTTTTT.

Only a few counts were recorded for this clone. The rearrangement uses TRBV11-2 and TRBJ2-7; D unclear. The CDR3 length is 15 residues. Germline assignment: CDR1 SGHAT and CDR2 FQNNGV. Trimming cost V 1 base and J 1 base, with 11 bases left between them. Here the CDR3 DNA reads TGTGCCAGCAGCTTAGGGACCAGGACGTCCTACGAGCAGTACTTC. Translation gives CASSLGTRTSYEQYF.

V and J are TRBV7-3 and TRBJ2-5; either TRBD1 or TRBD2 may supply D (5 bases each). This CDR3 spans 15 amino acids. The germline CDR1 and CDR2 sequences are SGHTA and FQGTGA. Between the trimmed V and J ends, which lost 5 bases and 5 bases, there was a span of 18 bases. The CDR3 DNA reads TGTGCCAGCAGCAATGGGACCATTTGGGGGGAGACCCAGTACTTC. Translating it yields CASSNGTIWGETQYF.

The chain uses TRBV4-1 and TRBJ1-1, with 7 nucleotides matching TRBD1. Losses at the gene ends were 4 bases for V and 4 bases for J; bases not matched to a gene: 3. The germline V gene has CDR1 MGHRA and CDR2 YSYEKL. The CDR3 runs to 13 residues. The CDR3 sequence: CASSPDRATEAFF. CDR3 DNA sequence: TGCGCCAGCAGCCCTGACAGGGCCACTGAAGCTTTCTTT.

The chain carries TRBV7-9 and TRBJ1-5; D is undetermined. CDR1 and CDR2 (germline): SEHNR, FQNEAQ (reference sequence). Trimming shortened V by 1 base and J by 4 bases, and 8 bases separated the two germline ends. The length of the CDR3 is 14 residues. CDR3 coding DNA: TGTGCCAGCAGCTTAGGTCGGAGGAATCAGCCCCAGCATTTT. It translates to CASSLGRRNQPQHF.

The chain is built from TRBV12-5 and TRBJ2-1, with 11 positions matching TRBD2. The CDR3 spans 15 residues. V gave up 6 bases and J gave up 9 bases; unmatched junction bases: 10. Germline loops: CDR1 LGHNT, CDR2 FRNRAP. This CDR3 reads CASGHSGREVAEQFF. In nucleotides, the CDR3 is TGTGCTAGTGGACATAGCGGGAGGGAAGTGGCTGAGCAGTTCTTC.

The chain joins TRBV28 to TRBJ1-1; D perhaps matches TRBD1 (5 bases). The CDR3 runs 14 residues. The V and J ends lost 3 bases and 3 bases respectively, with 11 bases between them. Germline lookup yields CDR1 MDHEN and CDR2 SYDVKM. CDR3 amino acids: CASSLVSGYTEAFF. The CDR3 nucleotides are TGTGCCAGCAGTTTGGTATCAGGGTACACTGAAGCTTTCTTT.

V is TRBV29-1 and J is TRBJ1-1, with D unclear. This CDR3 has 13 amino acids. Trimming removed 4 bases from V and 4 bases from J, with 13 bases in between. The germline V gene encodes CDR1 SQVTM and CDR2 ANQGSEA. CDR3 protein: CSVVKGMATEAFF. The CDR3 nucleotides are TGCAGCGTTGTAAAGGGTATGGCCACTGAAGCTTTCTTT.

The chain joins TRBV6-6 to TRBJ2-7; D is perhaps TRBD1 (5 bases). The CDR3 is 14 amino acids. CDR1 is MNHNY and CDR2 is SVGAGI in the germline V gene (reference sequence). Trimming removed 8 bases from V and 0 bases from J, with 14 bases in between. The CDR3 DNA reads as TGTGCCAGCTTCGACAGCTACTTCTCCTACGAGCAGTACTTC. Amino acid sequence: CASFDSYFSYEQYF.

The gene calls are TRBV25-1 and TRBJ2-3, with D unresolved. Germline lookup yields CDR1 MGHDK and CDR2 SYGVNS. The CDR3 runs 10 residues. V lost 10 bases, J lost 6 bases, and 8 bases lay in between. CDR3 in amino acids: CATLRDTQYF. DNA for the CDR3: TGTGCCACCCTAAGGGATACGCAGTATTTT.

This sequence joins TRBV2 and TRBJ1-1; 7 nucleotides align to TRBD1. The length of the CDR3 is 12 residues. The V gene's germline CDR1 is SNHLY and CDR2 FYNNEI. V was pared by 10 bases and J by 1 base, with 3 bases of the junction left unmatched. CDR3 protein: CATRQGNTEAFF. The CDR3 coding sequence is TGTGCCACCCGACAGGGGAACACTGAAGCTTTCTTT.

The rearrangement uses TRBV15 and TRBJ2-7; 11 bases fit TRBD2. This CDR3 region has 16 residues. Germline V gene data show CDR1 as LNHNV and CDR2 as YYDKDF (reference sequence). V shed 4 bases and J 4 bases; nucleotides not matched to a gene: 9. DNA of the CDR3: TGTGCCACCAGCATATTTCGACTAGCGGGGCTTTACGAGCAGTACTTC. It specifies CATSIFRLAGLYEQYF. The variable domain in full, completed from reference TRBV15 and TRBJ2-7, reads DAMVIQNPRYQVTQFGKPVTLSCSQTLNHNVMYWYQQKSSQAPKLLFHYYDKDFNNEADTPDNFQSRRPNTSFCFLDIRSPGLGDTAMYLCATSIFRLAGLYEQYFGPGTRLTVT.

The CDR3 bases are TGTGCCAGTACTTTAGGCGGGTTGAGCGAGCAGTACTTC. Translating it yields CASTLGGLSEQYF. The chain carries TRBV28 and TRBJ2-7; TRBD2 might be the D (5 bases). Trimming stripped 9 bases from V and 6 bases from J, with 18 bases between. The CDR3 totals 13 residues. Germline CDR1 reads MDHEN; CDR2 reads SYDVKM.

V usage is TRBV6-1 and J usage is TRBJ1-5, with 9 bases fitting TRBD1. There are 14 residues in the CDR3. Germline CDR1 MNHNS, CDR2 SASEGT. The trim removed 6 bases at V and 6 bases at J, leaving 6 bases unmatched. CDR3 residues: CASRPGQGGQPQHF. As DNA, the CDR3 is TGTGCCAGCAGACCGGGACAGGGCGGTCAGCCCCAGCATTTT.

V is TRBV6-4 and J is TRBJ2-7, with D uncertain. The CDR3 is 14 residues long. Germline lookup yields CDR1 MRHNA and CDR2 SNTAGT. V was trimmed by 5 bases and J by 0 bases, leaving 11 bases between them. This chain's CDR3 is CASSPGPSSYEQYF. Written as DNA, the CDR3 is TGTGCCAGCAGTCCCGGGCCGAGCTCCTACGAGCAGTACTTC.

V gene TRBV6-5 combines with J gene TRBJ2-6; the D gene could be TRBD1 or TRBD2 (5 bases each). V was clipped by 0 bases and J by 2 bases, with 8 bases between them. The CDR3 is 16 residues long. Germline V lookup: CDR1 MNHEY, CDR2 SVGAGI. CDR3 DNA sequence: TGTGCCAGCAGTTACTCGCTGGGGGCTGGGGCCAACGTCCTGACTTTC. It specifies CASSYSLGAGANVLTF.

The chain couples TRBV29-1 to TRBJ2-1, with D perhaps being TRBD1 or TRBD2 (5 bases each). The ends were cut back, 7 bases at V and 8 bases at J, with 9 bases in the middle. The germline CDR1 and CDR2 sequences are SQVTM and ANQGSEA. There are 10 residues in the CDR3. The CDR3 DNA reads TGCAGCGGGGGGACGGATGAGCAGTTCTTC. Its translation is CSGGTDEQFF.

DNA for the CDR3: TGTGCCAGTAGGACGACTAGCGGGAGTGCCTACGAGCAGTACTTC. It translates to CASRTTSGSAYEQYF. The rearrangement joins TRBV19 to TRBJ2-7; 12 nucleotides align to TRBD2. Trimming at V came to 6 bases and at J to 2 bases, leaving 5 bases not matched to a gene. The CDR3 consists of 15 residues. The germline V gene has CDR1 LNHDA and CDR2 SQIVND (reference sequence).

This clone was detected once. This chain connects TRBV12-1 to TRBJ2-7; the table's D gene call, TRBD2, was not cross checked with the DNA. TRBV12-1 is described as a pseudogene. The CDR3 contains 14 residues. CDR3 sequence: CASSYRGTSGEQYF. In DNA, the CDR3 is TGTGCCAGCAGCTATCGCGGGACTAGCGGCGAGCAGTACTTC.

The chain employs TRBV6-1 and TRBJ2-7; no clear D gene. With 1 base removed from V and 1 base from J, the gap between germline ends came to 8 bases. The V gene's germline CDR1 is MNHNS and CDR2 SASEGT. CDR3 length equals 14 residues. The CDR3 DNA reads as TGTGCCAGCAGTGAAGGTCCAATTTCCTACGAGCAGTACTTC. Encoded protein: CASSEGPISYEQYF.

The chain links TRBV19 to TRBJ1-2; the D gene is possibly TRBD1 (6 bases). V was cut by 7 bases and J by 4 bases, with 10 bases left in between. Germline assignment: CDR1 LNHDA and CDR2 SQIVND (reference sequence). There are 12 residues in the CDR3. The CDR3 reads CASTADSYGYTF. Here the CDR3 DNA reads TGTGCCAGTACCGCGGACAGCTATGGCTACACCTTC. Variable domain in full (rest from reference TRBV19 and TRBJ1-2): DGGITQSPKYLFRKEGQNVTLSCEQNLNHDAMYWYRQDPGQGLRLIYYSQIVNDFQKGDIAEGYSVSREKKESFPLTVTSAQKNPTAFYLCASTADSYGYTFGSGTRLTVV.

The chain has TRBV27 and TRBJ2-1; the match to TRBD1 covers 10 bases. The CDR3 has 13 residues. With V trimmed by 6 bases and J by 11 bases, 7 bases remained unmatched. Germline V gene sequence: CDR1 MNHEY, CDR2 SMNVEV (reference sequence). In nucleotides, the CDR3 is TGTGCCAGCAGCCCGACAGGGGGCAGGCAGCAGTTCTTC. Its translation: CASSPTGGRQQFF.

As for this clone: Other DNA sequences in the same sample also yield this CDR3. CDR3 amino acids: CASRGNTEAFF. The CDR3 DNA reads as TGTGCCAGCCGGGGGAACACTGAAGCTTTCTTT. The rearrangement links TRBV7-9 to TRBJ1-1; D unresolved. Trimming took 8 bases from V and 1 from J, leaving 5 bases between them. Germline lookup yields CDR1 SEHNR and CDR2 FQNEAQ (reference sequence). CDR3 length: 11 residues.

This clone occurred once. Other DNA sequences within the sample encode an identical CDR3. The chain uses TRBV27 and TRBJ2-3; D not resolved. Per the germline V gene, CDR1 is MNHEY and CDR2 is SMNVEV (reference sequence). The ends were cut back, 6 bases at V and 0 bases at J, with 10 bases in the middle. The CDR3 runs 14 residues. CDR3 in DNA: TGTGCCAGCAGCCTCGTTTCTAGCACAGATACGCAGTATTTT. This encodes CASSLVSSTDTQYF.

V usage is TRBV27 and J usage is TRBJ2-3, with 8 bases aligning to TRBD2. The V and J ends lost 7 bases and 4 bases, in that order; junction bases with no gene match: 7. The germline CDR1 and CDR2 sequences are MNHEY and SMNVEV (reference sequence). The CDR3 runs 14 residues. CDR3 sequence: CASTAGTSSDTQYF. CDR3 DNA sequence: TGTGCCAGCACCGCCGGGACTAGTTCAGATACGCAGTATTTT.

The chain couples TRBV6-6 to TRBJ2-7; D not resolved. CDR3 length: 14 residues. CDR1 is MNHNY and CDR2 is SVGAGI in the germline V gene (reference sequence). V lost 2 bases, J lost 3 bases, and 11 bases lay in between. DNA of the CDR3: TGTGCCAGCAGTTACCCGGACGTCAGCTACGAGCAGTACTTC. Translated: CASSYPDVSYEQYF.

The rearrangement joins TRBV7-8 to TRBJ2-7; possible D gene TRBD1, 5 bases. Germline V gene sequence: CDR1 SGHVS, CDR2 FQNEAQ. Trimming took 6 bases from V and 3 from J, leaving 18 bases between them. The CDR3 has 15 residues. This chain's CDR3 is CASSVGAGGDYEQYF. The CDR3 DNA sequence: TGTGCCAGCAGTGTAGGGGCCGGTGGGGACTACGAGCAGTACTTC. The whole variable domain, filled in from reference TRBV7-8 and TRBJ2-7, reads GAGVSQSPRYKVAKRGQDVALRCDPISGHVSLFWYQQALGQGPEFLTYFQNEAQLDKSGLPSDRFFAERPEGSVSTLKIQRTQQEDSAVYLCASSVGAGGDYEQYFGPGTRLTVT.

The chain carries TRBV7-9 and TRBJ1-5, with 7 positions matching TRBD1. V gave up 5 bases and J gave up 5 bases; unmatched junction bases: 12. Per the germline V gene, CDR1 is SEHNR and CDR2 is FQNEAQ (reference sequence). CDR3 length equals 16 residues. CDR3 in DNA: TGTGCCAGCAGCCCCTCCGGGACAGTTGGGGATCAGCCCCAGCATTTT. It is translated as CASSPSGTVGDQPQHF.

This clone came up once. The chain uses TRBV7-3 and TRBJ2-1, with D tentatively TRBD1 (5 bases). Germline loops: CDR1 SGHTA, CDR2 FQGTGA. The germline V and J ends were trimmed by 8 bases and 8 bases, with 22 bases remaining between them. The CDR3 totals 15 residues. The CDR3 DNA reads as TGTGCCAGCCGCGTCACGGGCAGGGTGGACGATGAGCAGTTCTTC. Protein product: CASRVTGRVDDEQFF.